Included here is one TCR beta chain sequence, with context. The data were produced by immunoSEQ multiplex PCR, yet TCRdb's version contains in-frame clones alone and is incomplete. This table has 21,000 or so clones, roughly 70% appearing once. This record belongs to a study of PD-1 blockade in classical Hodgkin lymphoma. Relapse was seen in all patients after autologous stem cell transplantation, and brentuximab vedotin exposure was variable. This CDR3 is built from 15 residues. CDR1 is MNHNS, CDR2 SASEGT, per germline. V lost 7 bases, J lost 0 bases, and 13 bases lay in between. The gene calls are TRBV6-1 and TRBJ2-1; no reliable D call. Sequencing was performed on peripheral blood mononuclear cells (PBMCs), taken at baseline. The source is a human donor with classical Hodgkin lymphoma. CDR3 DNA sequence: TGTGCCAGCACAGCCGACAAGAGCTCCTACAATGAGCAGTTCTTC. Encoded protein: CASTADKSSYNEQFF.